The next 7 T cell receptor beta chains were all read from a single sample in a study of early T cells in non-severe SARS-CoV-2 infection. Each CDR3 protein is one row after TCRdb ran MiXCR on the 5' RACE reads. The repertoire consists of fewer than 65,000 distinct CDR3 sequences, with approximately 10% occurring once and the leading ten covering 1.2%. The sequencing sample was made of whole blood. The receptors shown here come from an adult who was a healthcare worker with PCR-confirmed SARS-CoV-2 infection or an uninfected control (not recorded which).

A few counts support this clonotype. Here the CDR3 DNA reads TGTGCCAGCTCACCACCGAACGGGAACACTGAAGCTTTCTTT. Protein: CASSPPNGNTEAFF. The V gene is TRBV18, the J gene TRBJ1-1; D gene ambiguous. CDR1 is KGHSH and CDR2 is LQKENI in the germline V gene. The CDR3 totals 14 residues. V shed 0 bases and J shed 1 base, with 6 bases lying between them.

The gene calls are TRBV7-2 and TRBJ2-1, with TRBD2 identical over 8 bases. Germline CDR1 SGHTA, CDR2 FQGNSA. Trimming at V came to 5 bases and at J to 6 bases, leaving 6 bases not matched to a gene. The CDR3 runs to 14 residues. CDR3 in DNA: TGTGCCAGCAGCCTGGGGACTAGGAGCAATGAGCAGTTCTTC. Translation: CASSLGTRSNEQFF.

This clonotype was picked up a small number of times. This chain uses TRBV20-1 with TRBJ2-1, with 8 bases that match TRBD2. With V trimmed by 5 bases and J by 3 bases, 6 bases remained unmatched. This CDR3 has 14 amino acids. Germline V gene lookup returns CDR1 DFQATT and CDR2 SNEGSKA (reference sequence). CDR3 protein: CSAVGTSGYNEQFF. The CDR3 DNA reads as TGCAGTGCTGTCGGGACTAGTGGCTACAATGAGCAGTTCTTC.

The rearrangement joins TRBV10-2 to TRBJ1-1; maybe TRBD1 (6 bases). There are 13 residues in the CDR3. Germline V CDR1 and CDR2: WSHSY, SAAADI. The ends were cut back, 5 bases at V and 4 bases at J, with 11 bases in the middle. CDR3 DNA sequence: TGCGCCAGCAGTAAGACAGGAACCACTGAAGCTTTCTTT. Its translation: CASSKTGTTEAFF.

This clonotype was counted between two and nine times. A read error may account for a junction end that differs from germline. The V and J genes are TRBV6-6 and TRBJ1-3; a possible D gene is TRBD1 (5 bases). CDR3 length: 16 residues. From germline, CDR1 is MNHNY and CDR2 SVGAGI (reference sequence). CDR3 loop: CASSYGTGLSENTIYF. The CDR3 coding sequence is TGTGCCAGCAGTTACGGTACGGGACTCTCTGAAAACACCATATATTTT.

In this sample, this clonotype turned up many times. The chain combines TRBV3-1 with TRBJ2-5, with 8 positions matching TRBD2. The V gene's germline CDR1 is LGHDT and CDR2 YNNKEL (reference sequence). The CDR3 has 16 amino acids. V trimming: 1 base; J trimming: 4 bases; junction bases outside the gene matches: 8. The CDR3 sequence is CASSQGSGGVGETQYF. CDR3 DNA sequence: TGTGCCAGCAGCCAAGGTTCCGGGGGGGTTGGAGAGACCCAGTACTTC.

This clonotype has a count of ten or more. The V and J genes are TRBV2 and TRBJ2-3; D perhaps matches TRBD1 (5 bases). CDR1 and CDR2 from the germline V gene are SNHLY and FYNNEI. V lost 6 bases and J lost 6, with 13 bases in between. This CDR3 has 13 residues. The CDR3 nucleotides are TGTGCCAGCAGACAGGTTTTCCTTGATACGCAGTATTTT. Its protein product is CASRQVFLDTQYF.